A single sample is the source of the 32 T cell receptor beta chains below, sequenced in a study of blood T cell repertoires in COVID-19 (dated by TCRdb to 2019 to 2021). The protocol used for the library was the immunoSEQ multiplex PCR assay. TCRdb provides this immuneACCESS table in a form limited to in-frame rearrangements. Some clones are lacking; in checked studies, under half of them reflect an unresolved V gene, and why the rest are absent is not known. The sample includes roughly 45,000 clones, with approximately 82% observed a single time. The top ten clones comprise roughly 12% of the sample. The material sequenced was peripheral blood. The origin of the receptors is a human donor in a cohort sampled during active COVID-19.

The chain links TRBV12-5 to TRBJ2-2, with D possibly matching TRBD1 (5 bases). Trimming stripped 4 bases from V and 0 bases from J, with 9 bases between. The CDR3 covers 15 residues. Germline lookup yields CDR1 LGHNT and CDR2 FRNRAP. CDR3 in amino acids: CASGYQGSNTGELFF. In DNA, the CDR3 is TGTGCTAGTGGTTATCAGGGCTCGAACACCGGGGAGCTGTTTTTT.

This chain connects TRBV5-1 to TRBJ2-7; 7 positions match TRBD1. The germline V gene has CDR1 SGHRS and CDR2 YFSETQ. V was pared by 8 bases and J by 5 bases, with 10 bases of the junction left unmatched. This CDR3 has 13 amino acids. CDR3 region: CASTVGQSNEQYF. DNA of the CDR3: TGCGCCAGTACTGTGGGACAGTCCAACGAGCAGTACTTC. Drawing the rest from reference TRBV5-1 and TRBJ2-7, the complete variable domain is KAGVTQTPRYLIKTRGQQVTLSCSPISGHRSVSWYQQTPGQGLQFLFEYFSETQRNKGNFPGRFSGRQFSNSRSEMNVSTLELGDSALYLCASTVGQSNEQYFGPGTRLTVT.

The rearrangement uses TRBV28 and TRBJ1-2; D is uncertain. Germline values: CDR1 MDHEN, CDR2 SYDVKM. Trimming removed 2 bases at V and 7 bases at J, with 11 bases between. The CDR3 is made up of 13 amino acids. CDR3 coding DNA: TGTGCCAGCAGTTTAGGTACGGGGTTTGGCTACACCTTC. Translated: CASSLGTGFGYTF.

This chain links TRBV7-9 with TRBJ1-4; 11 bases are shared with TRBD1. The CDR3 covers 14 residues. Germline V lookup: CDR1 SEHNR, CDR2 FQNEAQ (reference sequence). J was trimmed by 8 bases and V by 3 bases; bases with no gene match: 2. CDR3 nucleotides: TGTGCCAGCAGCTTGGGACAGGGGGGCGAAAAACTGTTTTTT. Translation gives CASSLGQGGEKLFF.

J is TRBJ1-5 and V is TRBV5-6, with a weak D call TRBD1 (6 bases). Germline V lookup: CDR1 SGHDT, CDR2 YYEEEE. Trimming left V 2 bases short and J 5 bases short, with 17 bases between. The CDR3 has 16 residues. The CDR3 bases are TGTGCCAGCAGCTTAACCCCCGGGACATCCGATCAGCCCCAGCATTTT. Amino acid sequence: CASSLTPGTSDQPQHF.

This clone showed up just once. V is TRBV20-1 and J is TRBJ2-6, with D uncertain. The V end lost 6 bases, the J end lost 1 base, and 10 bases lay between the germline ends. Germline V lookup: CDR1 DFQATT, CDR2 SNEGSKA (reference sequence). The CDR3 is 14 amino acids. CDR3 sequence: CSASPGSGANVLTF. CDR3 coding DNA: TGCAGTGCAAGTCCCGGGTCTGGGGCCAACGTCCTGACTTTC.

The chain employs TRBV7-2 and TRBJ1-2; 9 bases match TRBD1. Trimming took 2 bases from V and 1 from J; bases not matched to a gene: 5. Germline values: CDR1 SGHTA, CDR2 FQGNSA. This CDR3 contains 16 residues. This CDR3 reads CASSLYGTGLNYGYTF. The CDR3 DNA follows: TGTGCCAGCAGCTTATACGGGACAGGGCTTAACTATGGCTACACCTTC. Looking up the rest from reference TRBV7-2 and TRBJ1-2 gives the full variable domain: GAGVSQSPSNKVTEKGKDVELRCDPISGHTALYWYRQSLGQGLEFLIYFQGNSAPDKSGLPSDRFSAERTGGSVSTLTIQRTQQEDSAVYLCASSLYGTGLNYGYTFGSGTRLTVV.

The CDR3 is CASSSQGDPYEQYF. Here the CDR3 DNA reads TGTGCCAGCAGTTCCCAGGGGGACCCCTACGAGCAGTACTTC. This rearrangement joins TRBV6-6 to TRBJ2-7, with 7 bases matching TRBD1. With V trimmed by 4 bases and J by 2 bases, 5 bases remained unmatched. Germline CDR1 MNHNY, CDR2 SVGAGI (reference sequence). The CDR3 spans 14 residues.

The chain combines TRBV5-1 with TRBJ2-5; D is perhaps TRBD2 (6 bases). The CDR3 is 15 amino acids. Germline CDR1 and CDR2: SGHRS and YFSETQ. V was trimmed by 3 bases and J by 5 bases, leaving 17 bases between them. The CDR3 here is CASSSDGGVGETQYF. CDR3 sequence (DNA): TGCGCCAGCAGCTCCGACGGGGGAGTAGGGGAGACCCAGTACTTC.

The chain has TRBV6-5 and TRBJ1-3, with TRBD1 matching over 8 bases. The CDR3 length is 15 residues. Germline V gives CDR1 MNHEY, CDR2 SVGAGI. The junction had 8 bases not matched to a gene; V was cut back by 6 bases and J by 4 bases. CDR3 sequence: CASRVRGREGNTIYF. The CDR3, as DNA: TGTGCCAGCAGGGTCAGGGGGCGCGAAGGAAACACCATATATTTT.

CDR3 loop: CASRGQGNPEQYF. For the CDR3, the DNA is TGCGCCAGCAGGGGACAGGGAAACCCAGAGCAGTACTTC. The chain couples TRBV4-1 to TRBJ2-7; 9 bases line up with TRBD1. With 6 bases clipped from V and 7 bases from J, the junction kept 7 bases outside the gene matches. The germline V gene encodes CDR1 MGHRA and CDR2 YSYEKL. The CDR3 totals 13 residues.

The V gene is TRBV11-2, the J gene TRBJ1-1, with TRBD1 matching 10 bases. V lost 5 bases and J lost 3; bases outside the gene matches: 6. CDR1 and CDR2 from the germline V gene are SGHAT and FQNNGV. The CDR3 spans 15 residues. The CDR3, as DNA: TGTGCCAGCAGCCTTGACAGGGGGCAAGACACTGAAGCTTTCTTT. Translating it yields CASSLDRGQDTEAFF.

This clone was picked up a small number of times. This chain uses TRBV5-1 with TRBJ2-7; tentatively, D is TRBD2 (5 bases). This CDR3 region has 13 residues. Germline CDR1 SGHRS, CDR2 YFSETQ. V lost 4 bases to trimming and J lost 4 bases, with 12 bases between them. In DNA, the CDR3 is TGCGCCAGCAGCGCCCGGACTGGATACGAGCAGTACTTC. It translates to CASSARTGYEQYF.

The chain links TRBV7-2 to TRBJ2-3; TRBD2 agrees at 8 bases. CDR1 is SGHTA and CDR2 is FQGNSA in the germline V gene. J gave up 2 bases and V 5 bases, and 9 bases lay outside the gene matches. The CDR3 is 16 residues long. The CDR3 DNA sequence: TGTGCCAGCAGCCCTCGGGATAGCGGGGTCACAGATACGCAGTATTTT. Amino acids: CASSPRDSGVTDTQYF. The whole variable domain, remainder taken from reference TRBV7-2 and TRBJ2-3, is GAGVSQSPSNKVTEKGKDVELRCDPISGHTALYWYRQSLGQGLEFLIYFQGNSAPDKSGLPSDRFSAERTGGSVSTLTIQRTQQEDSAVYLCASSPRDSGVTDTQYFGPGTRLTVL.

This chain joins TRBV7-2 and TRBJ1-3; D might be TRBD1 (6 bases). Trimming left V 2 bases short and J 1 base short, with 12 bases between. CDR1 is SGHTA and CDR2 is FQGNSA in the germline V gene. The CDR3 is 16 residues long. CDR3 sequence (DNA): TGTGCCAGCAGCTTACAGGGGCAGATATCTGGAAACACCATATATTTT. This encodes CASSLQGQISGNTIYF.

The chain joins TRBV3-1 (or the pseudogene TRBV3-2) to TRBJ2-1, with 8 bases fitting TRBD2. The V and J ends lost 3 bases and 6 bases, in that order; junction bases with no gene match: 7. From germline, CDR1 is LGHDT and CDR2 YNNKEL (reference sequence). The CDR3 has 15 residues. The CDR3 reads CASSQSGGLSNEQFF. The CDR3 bases are TGTGCCAGCAGCCAGTCGGGGGGGTTAAGCAATGAGCAGTTCTTC.

This sequence joins TRBV19 and TRBJ2-3, with D perhaps TRBD1 (6 bases). This CDR3 has 14 residues. In germline, CDR1 is LNHDA, CDR2 SQIVND (reference sequence). The V end was cut by 3 bases, the J end by 3 bases, with 10 bases between. The CDR3 protein is CASSIGQGTDTQYF. CDR3 in DNA: TGTGCCAGTAGTATCGGTCAGGGGACAGATACGCAGTATTTT.

The rearrangement links TRBV7-2 to TRBJ1-1, with 10 positions matching TRBD1. After removal of 1 base from V and 5 bases from J, the junction contained 10 bases not matched to a gene. The V gene's germline CDR1 is SGHTA and CDR2 FQGNSA. This CDR3 spans 17 amino acids. In nucleotides, the CDR3 is TGTGCCAGCAGCTTAGAATCCCGAGACAGGGGGCCTACTGAAGCTTTCTTT. Translated: CASSLESRDRGPTEAFF.

The chain has TRBV20-1 and TRBJ1-5; D is possibly TRBD1 (5 bases). Germline values: CDR1 DFQATT, CDR2 SNEGSKA (reference sequence). This CDR3 has 14 amino acids. V lost 3 bases and J 0 bases, leaving 9 bases between the germline ends. CDR3 in amino acids: CSASRGGSNQPQHF. In nucleotides, the CDR3 is TGCAGTGCTAGTAGGGGAGGTAGCAATCAGCCCCAGCATTTT.

The chain couples TRBV2 to TRBJ2-7; 10 nucleotides align to TRBD2. The V segment lost 6 bases and the J segment 3 bases; nucleotides outside the gene matches: 2. CDR1 is SNHLY, CDR2 FYNNEI, per germline. This CDR3 is built from 13 residues. CDR3 in amino acids: CASRSGGDYEQYF. DNA of the CDR3: TGTGCCAGCAGGAGCGGGGGGGACTACGAGCAGTACTTC.

The chain employs TRBV28 and TRBJ1-2, with 8 bases lining up with TRBD1. V was pared by 5 bases and J by 5 bases, with 1 base of the junction left unmatched. The CDR3 has 12 amino acids. CDR1 and CDR2 (germline): MDHEN, SYDVKM. The CDR3: CASSGQGYGYTF. CDR3 coding DNA: TGTGCCAGCAGTGGACAGGGATATGGCTACACCTTC.

V and J are TRBV28 and TRBJ1-5; D gene uncertain. This CDR3 spans 18 amino acids. Trimming took off 5 bases at V and 0 bases at J, with 20 bases between the two ends. CDR1 is MDHEN, CDR2 SYDVKM, per germline. This CDR3 is CASSPRGGLRYSNQPQHF. DNA of the CDR3: TGTGCCAGCAGTCCTCGGGGAGGCCTGCGGTATAGCAATCAGCCCCAGCATTTT.

The chain employs TRBV7-3 and TRBJ2-7; 10 positions agree with TRBD1. V lost 4 bases to trimming and J lost 4 bases; unmatched junction nucleotides: 4. This CDR3 is built from 14 residues. The V gene's germline CDR1 is SGHTA and CDR2 FQGTGA. The CDR3 sequence: CASSSDRGRYEQYF. The CDR3 region has the DNA TGTGCCAGCAGCTCAGACAGGGGGCGATACGAGCAGTACTTC.

The chain joins TRBV7-9 to TRBJ1-1, with D unclear. This CDR3 is 13 amino acids long. The ends were cut back, 2 bases at V and 1 base at J, with 5 bases in the middle. Per germline, CDR1 SEHNR and CDR2 FQNEAQ (reference sequence). For the CDR3, the DNA is TGTGCCAGCAGCTTACGAGAGAACACTGAAGCTTTCTTT. Protein product: CASSLRENTEAFF.

This clone has just a few counts. The rearrangement links TRBV6-2 or TRBV6-3 to TRBJ2-5; D might be TRBD2 (6 bases). CDR3 length equals 14 residues. Germline values: CDR1 MNHEY, CDR2 SVGEGT. The ends were cut back, 1 base at V and 1 base at J, with 7 bases in the middle. CDR3 DNA sequence: TGTGCCAGCAGTTACTTTAGCGGCCAAGAGACCCAGTACTTC. This gives the protein CASSYFSGQETQYF.

J is TRBJ2-6 and V is TRBV7-8, with a possible D match to TRBD2 (5 bases). V shed 0 bases and J shed 0 bases, with 15 bases lying between them. This CDR3 is built from 19 residues. Germline CDR1 is SGHVS and CDR2 is FQNEAQ. CDR3 region: CASSLAPSGTYSGANVLTF. CDR3 coding DNA: TGTGCCAGCAGCTTAGCCCCCAGCGGCACCTACTCTGGGGCCAACGTCCTGACTTTC.

The chain combines TRBV19 with TRBJ1-1; D gene ambiguous. The germline V gene encodes CDR1 LNHDA and CDR2 SQIVND (reference sequence). Deletions cut 5 bases from V and 11 bases from J, with 21 bases between. The CDR3 contains 14 residues. The CDR3 spells CASSPNRDPPRAFF. As DNA, the CDR3 is TGTGCCAGTAGTCCAAACCGGGATCCCCCGAGGGCTTTCTTT.

V usage is TRBV11-2 and J usage is TRBJ1-2; TRBD1 matches at 7 bases. Unmatched junction bases numbered 11, after V lost 5 bases and J lost 2 bases. CDR3 size: 16 residues. Germline assignment: CDR1 SGHAT and CDR2 FQNNGV. CDR3: CASSPDRQGGNYGYTF. Written as DNA, the CDR3 is TGTGCCAGCAGCCCCGATCGACAGGGTGGGAACTATGGCTACACCTTC.

A few counts support this clone. The chain carries TRBV7-9 and TRBJ2-7, with a possible D match to TRBD2 (5 bases). This CDR3 comprises 12 residues. The V gene's germline CDR1 is SEHNR and CDR2 FQNEAQ (reference sequence). Trimming pared 0 bases from V and 10 bases from J, leaving 10 bases between. CDR3 amino acids: CASSLAGGSQYF. In DNA form, the CDR3 reads TGTGCCAGCAGCTTAGCGGGTGGGAGCCAGTACTTC.

V gene TRBV5-1 combines with J gene TRBJ2-5; TRBD2 agrees at 10 bases. V gave up 4 bases and J gave up 5 bases; unmatched junction bases: 8. Germline V lookup: CDR1 SGHRS, CDR2 YFSETQ. This CDR3 is built from 15 residues. DNA for the CDR3: TGCGCCAGCAGCCCTAGACTAGCGGGCCACGAGACCCAGTACTTC. As protein: CASSPRLAGHETQYF.

This clone has more than one count but fewer than ten. V is TRBV6-5 and J is TRBJ1-1; weak D call: TRBD1 (6 bases). V was pared by 7 bases and J by 0 bases, with 15 bases between. The CDR3 has 15 residues. Germline V gives CDR1 MNHEY, CDR2 SVGAGI. CDR3 nucleotide sequence: TGTGCCAGCACCCCTGGGGGCAGGATGAACACTGAAGCTTTCTTT. This translates into CASTPGGRMNTEAFF.

Judged by abundance, this clone is medium-sized (0.01 to 0.1%). The CDR3 reads CAWSRGLRYEQYF. The CDR3, as DNA: TGTGCCTGGAGTAGGGGGCTTAGATACGAGCAGTACTTC. V and J are TRBV30 and TRBJ2-7, with TRBD1 matching over 7 bases. This CDR3 region has 13 residues. Germline V gene data show CDR1 as GTSNPN and CDR2 as SVGIG (reference sequence). V lost 2 bases, J lost 4 bases, and 5 bases stayed unmatched. Drawing the rest from reference TRBV30 and TRBJ2-7, the complete variable domain is SQTIHQWPATLVQPVGSPLSLECTVEGTSNPNLYWYRQAAGRGLQLLFYSVGIGQISSEVPQNLSASRPQDRQFILSSKKLLLSDSGFYLCAWSRGLRYEQYFGPGTRLTVT.